The present entry profiles one T cell receptor beta chain with its context. Sequencing of TCR beta was performed on blood CD8+ and CD4+ T cells. The CDR3 is 15 residues long. CDR1 is SGHDT, CDR2 YYEEEE, per germline. Trimming pared 0 bases from V and 0 bases from J, leaving 4 bases between. This record comes from a study of CD8 T cells in Susac syndrome. The RNA, roughly 0.45 to 1 ug, was put through reverse transcription using random hexamers. TCRdb passed the immunoSEQ multiplex PCR reads through MiXCR, listing each CDR3 protein once. The data contain roughly 150,000 distinct CDR3 sequences, approximately 95% of them seen just once; the ten biggest clones take up under 0.2%.

This chain joins TRBV5-6 and TRBJ2-6; D gene ambiguous. The sequence derives from a human donor with Susac syndrome. Sequences were obtained from CD8+ T cells from PBMCs. CDR3: CASSLGVSGANVLTF. In DNA, the CDR3 is TGTGCCAGCAGCTTGGGAGTCTCTGGGGCCAACGTCCTGACTTTC.